The clone carrying this T cell receptor (beta chain) was seen only once. Its antigen is as yet unknown. This entry belongs to a study of cytomegalovirus exposure and HLA in healthy donors. Method: immunoSEQ multiplex PCR; TCRdb's copy keeps in-frame clones and lacks some. The sample shows 250,000 to 300,000 clones, approximately 83% of them seen only once. The donors were part of the validation cohort of 120 subjects. That cohort was separate from the first cohort, which comprised 500 to 850 subjects. The CDR3 runs 15 residues. Germline V gene lookup returns CDR1 SGHVS and CDR2 FQNEAQ. Trimming at V came to 4 bases and at J to 7 bases, leaving 10 bases not matched to a gene. Study observations and caveats: In vitro experiments confirmed that a few CMV-associated chains were specific for CMV antigens.

The specimen was PBMCs. V gene TRBV7-8 combines with J gene TRBJ2-7; TRBD2 matches 10 bases. This TCR was recovered from a young woman in good health and CMV-seronegative. This CDR3 reads CASSYLAGELGEQYF. CDR3 nucleotides: TGTGCCAGCAGCTATCTAGCGGGAGAATTAGGAGAGCAGTACTTC.